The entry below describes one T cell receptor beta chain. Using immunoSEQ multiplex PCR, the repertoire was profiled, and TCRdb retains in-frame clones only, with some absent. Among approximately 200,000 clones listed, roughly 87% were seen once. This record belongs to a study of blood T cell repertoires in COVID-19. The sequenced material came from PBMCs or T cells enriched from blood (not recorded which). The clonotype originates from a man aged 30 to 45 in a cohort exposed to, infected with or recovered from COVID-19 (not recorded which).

The CDR3 bases are TGTGCCAGCAGCGTAGAAACAGATGGTGGCTACACCTTC. Translating gives CASSVETDGGYTF. This chain uses TRBV9 with TRBJ1-2, with no clear D. The CDR3 has 13 amino acids. Germline V gene sequence: CDR1 SGDLS, CDR2 YYNGEE. V lost 0 bases and J lost 7, with 10 bases in between.